Below, 20 T cell receptor beta chains from the same sample are listed, as sequenced in a study of T cell changes during pregnancy in multiple sclerosis. Only in-frame clones appear in the TCRdb table, and some are missing; sequencing was by immunoSEQ multiplex PCR. The top ten hold around 0.42% of the sample, which has about 38,000 clones, about 94% seen once. The source was CD4+ T cells from peripheral blood mononuclear cells, collected in the second trimester of pregnancy. Every receptor here comes from a female donor with multiple sclerosis, enrolled in a pregnancy study.

The V and J genes are TRBV7-9 and TRBJ1-1; D remains ambiguous. Deletions cut 7 bases from V and 1 base from J, with 10 bases between. The V gene's germline CDR1 is SEHNR and CDR2 FQNEAQ (reference sequence). This CDR3 region has 13 residues. Written as DNA, the CDR3 is TGTGCCAGCATCAGCCGAGGGAACACTGAAGCTTTCTTT. Its protein is CASISRGNTEAFF.

The chain carries TRBV11-2 and TRBJ1-4; D unresolved. The CDR3 sequence is 14 residues long. The germline V and J ends were trimmed by 1 base and 8 bases, with 11 bases remaining between them. The germline V gene encodes CDR1 SGHAT and CDR2 FQNNGV. The CDR3 loop is CASSLGSRGEKLFF. The CDR3 DNA reads as TGTGCCAGCAGCTTAGGGTCCCGAGGAGAAAAACTGTTTTTT.

The chain recombines TRBV19 with TRBJ2-3, with no clear D. The CDR3 sequence is 13 residues long. V was trimmed by 6 bases and J by 0 bases, leaving 7 bases between them. Germline values: CDR1 LNHDA, CDR2 SQIVND (reference sequence). The CDR3 sequence is CASRPTSTDTQYF. For the CDR3, the DNA is TGTGCCAGTAGACCTACTAGCACAGATACGCAGTATTTT.

The chain is built from TRBV6-6 and TRBJ1-2; no firm D call. The CDR3 contains 11 residues. Trimming pared 4 bases from V and 3 bases from J, leaving 3 bases between. The germline CDR1 and CDR2 sequences are MNHNY and SVGAGI (reference sequence). DNA of the CDR3: TGTGCCAGCAGTTCCGACTATGGCTACACCTTC. It specifies CASSSDYGYTF.

The chain joins TRBV7-9 to TRBJ2-5, with TRBD2 identical over 7 bases. The trim removed 2 bases at V and 4 bases at J, leaving 4 bases unmatched. The germline CDR1 and CDR2 sequences are SEHNR and FQNEAQ (reference sequence). The CDR3 consists of 14 residues. CDR3 sequence: CASSLSAGVETQYF. CDR3 nucleotides: TGTGCCAGCAGCTTAAGTGCGGGAGTAGAGACCCAGTACTTC.

By share of the sample, this clone is medium-sized. The chain is built from TRBV4-1 and TRBJ2-7; no reliable D call. Trimming removed 1 base from V and 3 bases from J, with 10 bases in between. This CDR3 spans 14 amino acids. Germline CDR1 and CDR2: MGHRA and YSYEKL. The CDR3 DNA sequence: TGCGCCAGCAGCCAAGGAGCGTCTTTCTACGAGCAGTACTTC. Translation gives CASSQGASFYEQYF.

This clone was seen once. The V call is TRBV30, the J call TRBJ2-3; 8 nucleotides agree with TRBD2. V dropped 3 bases and J dropped 2; count of bases not matched to a gene: 7. Germline V gene sequence: CDR1 GTSNPN, CDR2 SVGIG (reference sequence). The CDR3 sequence is 15 residues long. The chain's CDR3 is CAWRTGTSFTDTQYF. In DNA form, the CDR3 reads TGTGCCTGGAGAACCGGGACTAGTTTCACAGATACGCAGTATTTT. Together with reference TRBV30 and TRBJ2-3, the CDR3 gives the full variable domain: SQTIHQWPATLVQPVGSPLSLECTVEGTSNPNLYWYRQAAGRGLQLLFYSVGIGQISSEVPQNLSASRPQDRQFILSSKKLLLSDSGFYLCAWRTGTSFTDTQYFGPGTRLTVL.

The CDR3 region is CATMTENTGELFF. CDR3 nucleotide sequence: TGTGCCACCATGACAGAGAACACCGGGGAGCTGTTTTTT. V is TRBV15 and J is TRBJ2-2; perhaps TRBD1 as D (5 bases). The germline gives CDR1 LNHNV, CDR2 YYDKDF (reference sequence). With 7 bases removed from V and 1 base from J, the gap between germline ends came to 7 bases. The CDR3 sequence is 13 residues long.

V usage is TRBV6-5 and J usage is TRBJ2-5; tentatively, D is TRBD2 (7 bases). This CDR3 has 13 amino acids. Germline V gives CDR1 MNHEY, CDR2 SVGAGI. V lost 3 bases and J 5 bases, leaving 10 bases between the germline ends. Written as DNA, the CDR3 is TGTGCCAGCAGTTATACGGGGGGCGAGACCCAGTACTTC. It specifies CASSYTGGETQYF.

The CDR3 reads CASSSERIQGGTEAFF. The CDR3 nucleotides are TGTGCCAGCAGCTCCGAACGGATCCAGGGCGGCACTGAAGCTTTCTTT. This rearrangement joins TRBV7-9 to TRBJ1-1, with a tentative D call TRBD1 (5 bases). The CDR3 loop spans 16 amino acids. Germline lookup yields CDR1 SEHNR and CDR2 FQNEAQ (reference sequence). V was shortened by 4 bases and J by 4 bases, with 19 bases between the two germline ends.

V and J are TRBV11-3 and TRBJ2-3, with D possibly being TRBD2 (6 bases). The germline V gene has CDR1 SGHNT and CDR2 YENEEA. Trimming took 5 bases from V and 4 from J, leaving 19 bases between them. CDR3 size: 16 residues. CDR3 sequence (DNA): TGTGCCAGCAGCCCAGGACGAGGACGGGAGTCAGATACGCAGTATTTT. Translation gives CASSPGRGRESDTQYF.

V and J are TRBV7-9 and TRBJ2-2, with D possibly TRBD2 on 7 matching bases. The CDR3 runs 18 residues. CDR1 is SEHNR, CDR2 FQNEAQ, per germline (reference sequence). The V end was cut by 1 base, the J end by 4 bases, with 19 bases between. The CDR3 DNA sequence: TGTGCCAGCAGCTTAGGGCGGGGGCCGCCCGTTGGCACCGGGGAGCTGTTTTTT. Translating it yields CASSLGRGPPVGTGELFF.

The V call is TRBV20-1, the J call TRBJ1-2, with D possibly TRBD1 on 5 matching bases. CDR1 and CDR2 from the germline V gene are DFQATT and SNEGSKA (reference sequence). This CDR3 has 11 residues. Trimming stripped 3 bases from V and 4 bases from J, with 6 bases between. The CDR3 DNA reads TGCAGTGCTAGGACAGCCTATGGCTACACCTTC. This sequence encodes CSARTAYGYTF.

J is TRBJ1-4 and V is TRBV7-9; 7 bases align to TRBD1. In germline, CDR1 is SEHNR, CDR2 FQNEAQ (reference sequence). This CDR3 comprises 16 residues. V gave up 1 base and J gave up 8 bases; unmatched junction bases: 10. The CDR3, as DNA: TGTGCCAGCAGCTTAGGGGGCCAGGGGGTTTCCGAAAAACTGTTTTTT. It encodes CASSLGGQGVSEKLFF.

The J gene is TRBJ1-2, the V gene TRBV18; the match to TRBD1 covers 7 bases. Germline-derived CDR1 and CDR2 are KGHSH and LQKENI. The V and J ends lost 3 bases and 2 bases, in that order; junction bases with no gene match: 6. This CDR3 is 15 amino acids long. The CDR3 loop is CASSPLRDRNYGYTF. In DNA, the CDR3 is TGTGCCAGCTCACCGCTCCGGGACAGAAACTATGGCTACACCTTC.

The V gene is TRBV10-3, the J gene TRBJ1-5; 9 nucleotides match TRBD1. J gave up 3 bases and V 6 bases, and 3 bases lay outside the gene matches. CDR3 length: 14 residues. Germline loops: CDR1 ENHRY, CDR2 SYGVKD. This CDR3 reads CAIRGQGDNQPQHF. The DNA for the CDR3 is TGTGCCATCAGGGGACAGGGCGACAATCAGCCCCAGCATTTT.

The chain recombines TRBV9 with TRBJ2-7; TRBD1 matches 7 bases. Germline V lookup: CDR1 SGDLS, CDR2 YYNGEE. CDR3 length: 15 residues. The V and J ends lost 2 bases and 0 bases, in that order; junction bases with no gene match: 5. The CDR3 protein is CASSVSGQSSYEQYF. For the CDR3, the DNA is TGTGCCAGCAGCGTCTCGGGACAGAGCTCCTACGAGCAGTACTTC. Combining the CDR3 with reference TRBV9 and TRBJ2-7 gives the whole variable domain DSGVTQTPKHLITATGQRVTLRCSPRSGDLSVYWYQQSLDQGLQFLIQYYNGEERAKGNILERFSAQQFPDLHSELNLSSLELGDSALYFCASSVSGQSSYEQYFGPGTRLTVT.

V is TRBV7-3 and J is TRBJ2-6; TRBD1 agrees at 7 bases. After removal of 4 bases from V and 2 bases from J, the junction contained 11 bases not matched to a gene. Germline V gene data show CDR1 as SGHTA and CDR2 as FQGTGA. The CDR3 consists of 18 residues. In DNA, the CDR3 is TGTGCCAGCAGCTATGAACAGGGGTTGGGGACTGGGGCCAACGTCCTGACTTTC. Protein product: CASSYEQGLGTGANVLTF.

The chain joins TRBV18 to TRBJ2-7; D may be TRBD1 (5 bases). V was trimmed by 3 bases and J by 0 bases, leaving 6 bases between them. This CDR3 is built from 13 residues. From germline, CDR1 is KGHSH and CDR2 LQKENI. CDR3 sequence: CASSPGPSYEQYF. In DNA form, the CDR3 reads TGTGCCAGCTCACCGGGGCCCTCCTACGAGCAGTACTTC. Variable domain in full (rest from reference TRBV18 and TRBJ2-7): NAGVMQNPRHLVRRRGQEARLRCSPMKGHSHVYWYRQLPEEGLKFMVYLQKENIIDESGMPKERFSAEFPKEGPSILRIQQVVRGDSAAYFCASSPGPSYEQYFGPGTRLTVT.

This rearrangement joins TRBV11-3 to TRBJ1-5, with 8 bases aligning to TRBD1. The CDR3 spans 14 residues. V shed 5 bases, J shed 6 bases, and the junction held 6 bases outside the gene matches. The germline CDR1 and CDR2 sequences are SGHNT and YENEEA. The chain's CDR3 is CASSPQGGGQPQHF. In DNA, the CDR3 is TGTGCCAGCAGCCCACAGGGGGGTGGTCAGCCCCAGCATTTT.